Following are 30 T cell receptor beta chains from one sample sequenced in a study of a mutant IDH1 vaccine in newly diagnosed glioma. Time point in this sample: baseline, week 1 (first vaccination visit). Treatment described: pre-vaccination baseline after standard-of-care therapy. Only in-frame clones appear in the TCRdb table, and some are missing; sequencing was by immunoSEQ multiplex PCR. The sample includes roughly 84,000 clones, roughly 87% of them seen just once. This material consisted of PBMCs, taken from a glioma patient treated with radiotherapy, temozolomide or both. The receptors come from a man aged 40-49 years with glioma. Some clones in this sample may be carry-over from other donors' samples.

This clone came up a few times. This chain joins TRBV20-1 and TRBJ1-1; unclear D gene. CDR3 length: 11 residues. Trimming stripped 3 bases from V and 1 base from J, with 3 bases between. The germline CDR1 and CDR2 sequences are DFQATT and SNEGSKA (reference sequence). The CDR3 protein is CSARENTEAFF. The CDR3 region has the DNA TGCAGTGCTAGGGAGAACACTGAAGCTTTCTTT.

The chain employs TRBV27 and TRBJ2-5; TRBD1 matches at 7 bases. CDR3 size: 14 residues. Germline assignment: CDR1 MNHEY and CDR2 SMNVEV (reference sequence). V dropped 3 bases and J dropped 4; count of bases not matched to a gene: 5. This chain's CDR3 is CASSFKQGSETQYF. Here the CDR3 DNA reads TGTGCCAGCAGTTTCAAACAGGGGTCAGAGACCCAGTACTTC.

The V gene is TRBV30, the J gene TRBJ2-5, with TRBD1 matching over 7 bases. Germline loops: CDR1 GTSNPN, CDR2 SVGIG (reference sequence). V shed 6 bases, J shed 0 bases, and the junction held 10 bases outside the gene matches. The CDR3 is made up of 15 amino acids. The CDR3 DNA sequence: TGTGCCTGTGTGAGGGGGACAGCGTACCAAGAGACCCAGTACTTC. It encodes CACVRGTAYQETQYF.

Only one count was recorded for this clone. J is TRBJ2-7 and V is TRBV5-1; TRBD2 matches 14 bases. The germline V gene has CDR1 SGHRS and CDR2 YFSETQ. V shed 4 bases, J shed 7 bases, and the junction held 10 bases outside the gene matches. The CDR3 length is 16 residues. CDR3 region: CASSPGGLAGGEEQYF. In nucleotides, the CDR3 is TGCGCCAGCAGCCCGGGCGGACTAGCGGGGGGCGAAGAGCAGTACTTC. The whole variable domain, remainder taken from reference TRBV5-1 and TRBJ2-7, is KAGVTQTPRYLIKTRGQQVTLSCSPISGHRSVSWYQQTPGQGLQFLFEYFSETQRNKGNFPGRFSGRQFSNSRSEMNVSTLELGDSALYLCASSPGGLAGGEEQYFGPGTRLTVT.

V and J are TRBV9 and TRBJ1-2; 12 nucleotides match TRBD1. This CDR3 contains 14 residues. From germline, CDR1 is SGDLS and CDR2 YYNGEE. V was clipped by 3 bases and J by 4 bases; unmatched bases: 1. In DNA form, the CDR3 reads TGTGCCAGCAGCGAGGGACAGGGGGCCTATGGCTACACCTTC. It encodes CASSEGQGAYGYTF.

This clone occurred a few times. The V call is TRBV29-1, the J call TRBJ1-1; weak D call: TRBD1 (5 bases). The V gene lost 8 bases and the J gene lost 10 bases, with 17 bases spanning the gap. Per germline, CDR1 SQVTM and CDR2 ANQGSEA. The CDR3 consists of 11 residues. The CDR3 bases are TGCAGCCCCCTGGGGCGACCGGGAGCTTTCTTT. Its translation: CSPLGRPGAFF. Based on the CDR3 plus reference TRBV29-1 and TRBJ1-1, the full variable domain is SAVISQKPSRDICQRGTSLTIQCQVDSQVTMMFWYRQQPGQSLTLIATANQGSEATYESGFVIDKFPISRPNLTFSTLTVSNMSPEDSSIYLCSPLGRPGAFFGQGTRLTVV.

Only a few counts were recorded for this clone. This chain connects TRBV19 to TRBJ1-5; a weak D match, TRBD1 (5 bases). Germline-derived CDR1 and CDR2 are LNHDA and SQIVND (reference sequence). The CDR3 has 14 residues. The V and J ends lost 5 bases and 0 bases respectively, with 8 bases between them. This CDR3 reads CASSGGSSNQPQHF. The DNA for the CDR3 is TGTGCCAGTAGTGGGGGATCTAGCAATCAGCCCCAGCATTTT.

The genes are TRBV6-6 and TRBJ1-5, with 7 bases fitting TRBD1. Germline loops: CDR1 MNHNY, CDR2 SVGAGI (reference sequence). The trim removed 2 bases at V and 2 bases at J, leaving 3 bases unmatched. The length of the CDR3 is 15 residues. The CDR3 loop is CASSYAGTGNQPQHF. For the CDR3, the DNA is TGTGCCAGCAGTTACGCCGGGACAGGCAATCAGCCCCAGCATTTT.

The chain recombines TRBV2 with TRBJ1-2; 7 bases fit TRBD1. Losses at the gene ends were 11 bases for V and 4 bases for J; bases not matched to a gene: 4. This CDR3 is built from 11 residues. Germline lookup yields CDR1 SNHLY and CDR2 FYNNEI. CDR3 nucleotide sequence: TGTGCCTGTACAGGGGCCTATGGCTACACCTTC. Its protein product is CACTGAYGYTF.

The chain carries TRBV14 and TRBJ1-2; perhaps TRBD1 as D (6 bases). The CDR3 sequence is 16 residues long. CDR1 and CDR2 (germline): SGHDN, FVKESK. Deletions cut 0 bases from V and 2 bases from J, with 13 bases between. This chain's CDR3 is CASSQEVGAKNYGYTF. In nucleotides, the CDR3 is TGTGCCAGCAGCCAAGAGGTGGGGGCCAAGAACTATGGCTACACCTTC.

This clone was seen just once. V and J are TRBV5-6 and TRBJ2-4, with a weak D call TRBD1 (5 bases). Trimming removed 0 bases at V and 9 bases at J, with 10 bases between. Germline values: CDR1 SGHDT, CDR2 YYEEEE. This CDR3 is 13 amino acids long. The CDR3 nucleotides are TGTGCCAGCAGCTTGGGCAGGGCGGCCATTCAGTACTTC. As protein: CASSLGRAAIQYF.

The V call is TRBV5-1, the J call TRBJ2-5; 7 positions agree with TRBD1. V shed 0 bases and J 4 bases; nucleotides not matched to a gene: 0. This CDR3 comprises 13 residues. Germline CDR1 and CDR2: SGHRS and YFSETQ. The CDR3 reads CASSLDRGETQYF. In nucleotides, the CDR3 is TGCGCCAGCAGCTTGGACAGGGGAGAGACCCAGTACTTC.

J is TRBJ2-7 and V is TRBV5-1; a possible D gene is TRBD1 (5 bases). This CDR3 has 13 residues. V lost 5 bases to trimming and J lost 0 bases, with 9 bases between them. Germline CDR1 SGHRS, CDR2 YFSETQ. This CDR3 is CASSVQGSYEQYF. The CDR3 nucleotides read TGCGCCAGCAGTGTTCAGGGCTCCTACGAGCAGTACTTC.

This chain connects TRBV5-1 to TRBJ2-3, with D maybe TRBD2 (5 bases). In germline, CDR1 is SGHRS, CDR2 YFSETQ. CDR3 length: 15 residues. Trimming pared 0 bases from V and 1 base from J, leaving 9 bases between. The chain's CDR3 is CASSLAGLGTDTQYF. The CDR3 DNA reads TGCGCCAGCAGCTTGGCCGGACTTGGCACAGATACGCAGTATTTT.

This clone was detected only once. This chain's CDR3 is CASSPGQGPNQPQHF. The CDR3 nucleotides are TGTGCCAGCTCACCGGGACAGGGCCCTAATCAGCCCCAGCATTTT. J is TRBJ1-5 and V is TRBV18; the match to TRBD1 covers 9 bases. The CDR3 is made up of 15 amino acids. Germline CDR1 reads KGHSH; CDR2 reads LQKENI. The V and J ends lost 3 bases and 4 bases, in that order; junction bases with no gene match: 4.

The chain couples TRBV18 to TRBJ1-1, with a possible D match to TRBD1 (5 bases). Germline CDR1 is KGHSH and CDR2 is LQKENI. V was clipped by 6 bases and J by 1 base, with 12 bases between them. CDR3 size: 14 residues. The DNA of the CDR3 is TGTGCCAGCTCGTCGCAGGGCGAGAACACTGAAGCTTTCTTT. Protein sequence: CASSSQGENTEAFF. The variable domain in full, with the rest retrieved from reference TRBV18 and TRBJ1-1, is NAGVMQNPRHLVRRRGQEARLRCSPMKGHSHVYWYRQLPEEGLKFMVYLQKENIIDESGMPKERFSAEFPKEGPSILRIQQVVRGDSAAYFCASSSQGENTEAFFGQGTRLTVV.

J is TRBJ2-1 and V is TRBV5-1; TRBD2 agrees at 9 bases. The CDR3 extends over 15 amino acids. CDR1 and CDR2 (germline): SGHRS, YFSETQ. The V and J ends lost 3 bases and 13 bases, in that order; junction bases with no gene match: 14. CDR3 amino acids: CASSSFAAGGRDQFF. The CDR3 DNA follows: TGCGCCAGCAGCTCCTTCGCAGCGGGGGGCCGAGATCAGTTCTTC.

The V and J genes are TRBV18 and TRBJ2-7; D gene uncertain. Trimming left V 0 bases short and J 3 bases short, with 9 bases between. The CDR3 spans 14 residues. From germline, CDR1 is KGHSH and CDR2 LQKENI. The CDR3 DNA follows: TGTGCCAGCTCACCACCGGTAGGGAACTACGAGCAGTACTTC. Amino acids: CASSPPVGNYEQYF.

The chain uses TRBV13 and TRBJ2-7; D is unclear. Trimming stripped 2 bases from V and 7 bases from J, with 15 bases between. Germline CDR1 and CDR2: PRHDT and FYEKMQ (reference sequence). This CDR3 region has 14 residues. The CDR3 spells CASSLIGQVPEQYF. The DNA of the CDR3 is TGTGCCAGCAGCTTAATAGGGCAAGTGCCGGAGCAGTACTTC.

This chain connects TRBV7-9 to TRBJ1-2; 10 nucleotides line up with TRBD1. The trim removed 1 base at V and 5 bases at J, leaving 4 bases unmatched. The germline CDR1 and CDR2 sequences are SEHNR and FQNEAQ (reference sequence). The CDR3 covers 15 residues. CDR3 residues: CASSLGQGARYGYTF. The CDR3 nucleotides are TGTGCCAGCAGCTTAGGACAGGGGGCCAGGTATGGCTACACCTTC.

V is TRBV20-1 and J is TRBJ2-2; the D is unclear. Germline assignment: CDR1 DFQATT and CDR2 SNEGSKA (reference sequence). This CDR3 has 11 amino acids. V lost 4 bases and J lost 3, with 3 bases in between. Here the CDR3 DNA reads TGCAGTGCTACGGACACCGGGGAGCTGTTTTTT. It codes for CSATDTGELFF.

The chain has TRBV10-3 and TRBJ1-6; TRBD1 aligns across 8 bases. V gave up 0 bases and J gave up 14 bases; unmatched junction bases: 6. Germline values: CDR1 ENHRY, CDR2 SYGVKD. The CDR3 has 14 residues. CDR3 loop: CAISESAQGASLHF. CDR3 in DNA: TGTGCCATCAGTGAGTCGGCCCAGGGGGCTTCCCTCCACTTT.

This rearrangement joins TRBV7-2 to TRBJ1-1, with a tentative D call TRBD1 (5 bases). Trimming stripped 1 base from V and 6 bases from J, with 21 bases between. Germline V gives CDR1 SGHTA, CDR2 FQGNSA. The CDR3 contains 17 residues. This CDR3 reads CASSLDPGRKAAPEAFF. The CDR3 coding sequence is TGTGCCAGCAGCTTAGATCCAGGGAGGAAGGCGGCTCCTGAAGCTTTCTTT.

The CDR3 loop is CAISELGEQYF. The CDR3, as DNA: TGTGCCATCAGTGAGTTGGGGGAGCAGTACTTC. This chain links TRBV10-3 with TRBJ2-7; D is unresolved. Trimming cost V 1 base and J 7 bases, with 5 bases left between them. Per germline, CDR1 ENHRY and CDR2 SYGVKD. The CDR3 consists of 11 residues.

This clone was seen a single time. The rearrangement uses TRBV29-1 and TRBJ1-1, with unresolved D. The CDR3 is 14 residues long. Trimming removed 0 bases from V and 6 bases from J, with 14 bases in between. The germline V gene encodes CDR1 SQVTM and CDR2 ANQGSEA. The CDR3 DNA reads TGCAGCGTTGAAGAGGGTGGCCGGGAAGCTGAAGCTTTCTTT. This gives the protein CSVEEGGREAEAFF.

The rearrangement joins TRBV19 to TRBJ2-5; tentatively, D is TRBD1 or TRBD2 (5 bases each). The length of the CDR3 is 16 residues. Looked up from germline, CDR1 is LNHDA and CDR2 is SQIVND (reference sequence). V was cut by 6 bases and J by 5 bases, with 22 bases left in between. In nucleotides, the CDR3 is TGTGCCAGTAGCCTCTTGGACGGGACGGCCGTCGAGACCCAGTACTTC. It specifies CASSLLDGTAVETQYF.

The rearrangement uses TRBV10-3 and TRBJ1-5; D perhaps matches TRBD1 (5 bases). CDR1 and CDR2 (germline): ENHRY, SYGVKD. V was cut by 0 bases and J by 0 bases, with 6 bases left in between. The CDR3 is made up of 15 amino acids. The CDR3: CAISESGGSNQPQHF. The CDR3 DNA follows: TGTGCCATCAGTGAGTCTGGGGGTAGCAATCAGCCCCAGCATTTT.

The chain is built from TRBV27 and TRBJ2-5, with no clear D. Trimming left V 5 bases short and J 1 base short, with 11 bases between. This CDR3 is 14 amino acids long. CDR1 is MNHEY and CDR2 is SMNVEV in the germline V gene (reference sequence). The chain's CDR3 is CASSPWGSQETQYF. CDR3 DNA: TGTGCCAGCAGTCCCTGGGGTTCCCAAGAGACCCAGTACTTC.

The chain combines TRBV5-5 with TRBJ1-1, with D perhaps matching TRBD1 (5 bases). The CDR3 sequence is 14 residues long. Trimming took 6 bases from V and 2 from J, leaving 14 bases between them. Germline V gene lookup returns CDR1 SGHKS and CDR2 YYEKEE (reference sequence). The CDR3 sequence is CASKPTGPNTEAFF. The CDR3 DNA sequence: TGTGCCAGCAAACCCACAGGACCCAACACTGAAGCTTTCTTT.

This chain's CDR3 is CASSFTSGGADTQYF. Here the CDR3 DNA reads TGTGCCAGCAGCTTTACTAGCGGGGGTGCAGATACGCAGTATTTT. The chain combines TRBV5-5 with TRBJ2-3; 11 nucleotides align to TRBD2. V dropped 2 bases and J dropped 4; count of bases not matched to a gene: 3. CDR3 length equals 15 residues. In germline, CDR1 is SGHKS, CDR2 YYEKEE (reference sequence).